This T cell receptor (beta chain) appears in the sequencing data of a study of blood T cell repertoires in COVID-19. Background on the study: Sample material is recorded as cDNA or gDNA derived from T cells, B-cell-depleted T cells, or PBMCs.

This CDR3 is built from 17 residues. V was clipped by 1 base and J by 0 bases; unmatched bases: 4. Germline V gene data show CDR1 as LGHDT and CDR2 as YNNKEL (reference sequence). Sequencing was performed with immunoSEQ multiplex PCR; in TCRdb, only in-frame clones are kept and a portion is missing. This sample carries 100,000 to 150,000 clones, around 88% of them seen once, and the ten largest clones take roughly 4.3%. The chain links TRBV3-1 (or the pseudogene TRBV3-2) to TRBJ2-2; 8 bases match TRBD1. This receptor was taken from a man between 60 and 70 years old with COVID-19, enrolled during active disease. The source material was peripheral blood. The CDR3 sequence: CASSQVTTGANTGELFF. In DNA, the CDR3 is TGTGCCAGCAGCCAAGTGACGACAGGGGCGAACACCGGGGAGCTGTTTTTT.